What follows describes a single T cell receptor beta chain. Random-hexamer reverse transcription was applied to about 0.45 to 1 ug RNA. TCRdb reanalysed the immunoSEQ multiplex PCR reads using MiXCR and keeps one entry per CDR3 protein. Of some 200,000 distinct CDR3 sequences detected, about 95% appear once; the ten largest clones hold around 0.099%. These data originate in a study of CD8 T cells in Susac syndrome. This clonotype was sampled from a human donor with multiple sclerosis. The material sequenced was CD4+ T cells from PBMCs.

CDR3 region: CSANGSDEQYF. CDR3 nucleotides: TGCAGCGCCAATGGATCGGACGAGCAGTACTTC. This chain uses TRBV29-1 with TRBJ2-7, with D unclear. Germline V CDR1 and CDR2: SQVTM, ANQGSEA. Between the trimmed V and J ends, which lost 7 bases and 5 bases, there was a span of 12 bases. There are 11 residues in the CDR3.